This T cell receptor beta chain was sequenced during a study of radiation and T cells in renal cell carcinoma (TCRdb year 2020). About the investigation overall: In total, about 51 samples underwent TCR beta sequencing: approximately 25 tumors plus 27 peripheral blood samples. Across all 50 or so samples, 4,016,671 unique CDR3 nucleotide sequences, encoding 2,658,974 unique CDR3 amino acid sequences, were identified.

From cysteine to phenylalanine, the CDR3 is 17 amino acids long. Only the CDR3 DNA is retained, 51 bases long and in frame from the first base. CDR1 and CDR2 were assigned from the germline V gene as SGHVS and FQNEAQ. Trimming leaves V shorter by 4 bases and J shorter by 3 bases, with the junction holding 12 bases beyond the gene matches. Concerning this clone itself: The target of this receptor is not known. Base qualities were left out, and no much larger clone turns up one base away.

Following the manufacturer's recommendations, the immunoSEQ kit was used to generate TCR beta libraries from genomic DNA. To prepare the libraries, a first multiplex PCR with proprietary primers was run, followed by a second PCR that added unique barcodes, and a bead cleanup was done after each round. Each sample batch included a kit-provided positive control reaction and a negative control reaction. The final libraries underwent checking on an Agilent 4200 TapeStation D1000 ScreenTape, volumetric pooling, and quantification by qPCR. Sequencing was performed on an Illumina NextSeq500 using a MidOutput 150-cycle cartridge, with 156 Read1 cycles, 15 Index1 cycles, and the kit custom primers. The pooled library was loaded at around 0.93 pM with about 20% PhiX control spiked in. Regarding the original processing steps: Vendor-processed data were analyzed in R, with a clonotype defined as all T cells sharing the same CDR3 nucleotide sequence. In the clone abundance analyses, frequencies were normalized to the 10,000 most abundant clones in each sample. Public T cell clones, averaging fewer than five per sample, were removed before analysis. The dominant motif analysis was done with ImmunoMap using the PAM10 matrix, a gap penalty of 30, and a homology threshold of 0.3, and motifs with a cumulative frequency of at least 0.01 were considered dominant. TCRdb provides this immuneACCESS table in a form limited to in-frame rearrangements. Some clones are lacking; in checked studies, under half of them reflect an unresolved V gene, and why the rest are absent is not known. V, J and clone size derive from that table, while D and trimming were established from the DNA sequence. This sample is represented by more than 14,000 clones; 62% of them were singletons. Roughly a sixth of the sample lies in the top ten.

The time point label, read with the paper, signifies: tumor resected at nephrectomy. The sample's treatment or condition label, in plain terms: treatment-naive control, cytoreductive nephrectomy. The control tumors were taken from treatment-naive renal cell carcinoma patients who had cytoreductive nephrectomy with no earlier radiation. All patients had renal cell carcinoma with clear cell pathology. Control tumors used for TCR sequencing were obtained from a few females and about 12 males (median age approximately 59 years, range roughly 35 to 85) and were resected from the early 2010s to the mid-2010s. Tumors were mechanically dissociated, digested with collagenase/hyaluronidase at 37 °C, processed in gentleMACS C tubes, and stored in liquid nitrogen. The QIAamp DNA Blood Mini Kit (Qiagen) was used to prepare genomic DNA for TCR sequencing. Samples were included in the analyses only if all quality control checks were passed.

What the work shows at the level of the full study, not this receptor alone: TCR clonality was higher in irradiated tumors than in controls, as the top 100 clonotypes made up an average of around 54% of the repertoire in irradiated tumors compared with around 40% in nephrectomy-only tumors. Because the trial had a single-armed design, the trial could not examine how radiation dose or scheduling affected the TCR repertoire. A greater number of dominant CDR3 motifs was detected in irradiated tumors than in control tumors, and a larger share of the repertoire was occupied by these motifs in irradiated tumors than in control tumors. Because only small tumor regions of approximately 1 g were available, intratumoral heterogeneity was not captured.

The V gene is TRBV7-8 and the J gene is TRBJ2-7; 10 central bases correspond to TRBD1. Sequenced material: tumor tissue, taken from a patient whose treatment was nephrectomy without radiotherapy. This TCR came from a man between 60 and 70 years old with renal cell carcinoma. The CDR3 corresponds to CASSSPGTGVLGYEQYF. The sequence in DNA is TGTGCCAGCAGCTCACCCGGGACAGGGGTATTGGGCTACGAGCAGTACTTC.